Listed below are T cell receptor beta chains from one sample, sequenced in a study of technical replicates of blood from a handful of donors. Libraries were prepared by immunoSEQ multiplex PCR; TCRdb keeps only in-frame clonotypes and omits some of them. The sample shows more than 65,000 clones, 93% of them seen only once. The sample consisted of T cells isolated from PBMCs. Every receptor here comes from a human donor in good health. Both conserved end residues are part of each CDR3. D genes are given only for firm matches. Size tells how often a clone was seen (once, few, many) or the class of an expanded clone, and some rows leave it out.

TRBD1	TRBJ1-4	NA	TRBV19	CASSFNRGEDEKLFF	TGTGCCAGTAGTTTCAACAGGGGAGAGGACGAAAAACTGTTTTTT
NA	TRBJ2-1	NA	TRBV7-3	CASSGGQEQFF	TGTGCCAGCAGCGGGGGCCAGGAGCAGTTCTTC
NA	TRBJ2-7	NA	TRBV5-1	CASAFRGYEQYF	TGCGCCAGCGCTTTCCGGGGCTACGAGCAGTACTTC
TRBD2	TRBJ2-7	NA	TRBV14	CASSQDPSGYEQYF	TGTGCCAGCAGCCAAGATCCTAGCGGTTACGAGCAGTACTTC
NA	TRBJ1-5	NA	TRBV27	CASSPQDYSNQPQHF	TGTGCCAGCAGTCCCCAGGATTATAGCAATCAGCCCCAGCATTTT
TRBD1	TRBJ1-5	NA	TRBV30	CAWSLTGGPPQHF	TGTGCCTGGAGTCTTACAGGGGGTCCGCCCCAGCATTTT
NA	TRBJ1-3	NA	TRBV19	CASRGNGNTIYF	TGTGCCAGTAGGGGCAATGGAAACACCATATATTTT
TRBD2	TRBJ2-7	NA	TRBV5-4	CASSLLEREFGEQYF	TGTGCCAGCAGCTTGTTGGAGCGGGAGTTCGGCGAGCAGTACTTC
NA	TRBJ1-3	NA	TRBV19	CASRDRPLSSGNTIYF	TGTGCCAGTCGAGACAGGCCCCTGAGCTCTGGAAACACCATATATTTT
NA	TRBJ1-5	NA	TRBV6-5	CATNVGANSNQPQHF	TGTGCCACCAACGTAGGGGCAAATAGCAATCAGCCCCAGCATTTT
NA	TRBJ2-1	NA	TRBV5-6	CASSLGLAWNEQFF	TGTGCCAGCAGCTTGGGGCTAGCGTGGAATGAGCAGTTCTTC
TRBD1	TRBJ2-5	NA	TRBV25-1	CASSEWVWDSQETQYF	TGTGCCAGCAGTGAATGGGTCTGGGACAGCCAAGAGACCCAGTACTTC
NA	TRBJ1-2	NA	TRBV10-3	CAISERWQEGGYTF	TGTGCCATCAGTGAGAGGTGGCAGGAGGGTGGCTACACCTTC
NA	TRBJ2-1	NA	TRBV29-1	CSVTGLINEQFF	TGCAGCGTCACGGGACTTATTAATGAGCAGTTCTTC
TRBD2	TRBJ2-2	once	TRBV27	CASSLRGAPGELFF	TGTGCCAGCAGTTTGCGGGGGGCCCCCGGGGAGCTGTTTTTT
TRBD1	TRBJ1-1	once	TRBV15	CATSRTGGWTEAFF	TGTGCCACCAGCCGGACAGGGGGGTGGACTGAAGCTTTCTTT
NA	TRBJ2-1	NA	TRBV7-3	CASSPVIPPTQNEQFF	TGTGCCAGCAGCCCCGTTATTCCCCCCACACAGAATGAGCAGTTCTTC
TRBD2	TRBJ2-7	few	TRBV13	CASSLLAGGGDEQYF	TGTGCCAGCAGCTTACTAGCGGGAGGTGGCGACGAGCAGTACTTC
NA	TRBJ2-1	NA	TRBV20-1	CSARVVEQFF	TGCAGTGCTAGAGTAGTTGAGCAGTTCTTC
NA	TRBJ1-4	NA	TRBV30	CAWRGVDSRREKLFF	TGTGCCTGGAGGGGGGTGGACAGCCGGCGGGAAAAACTGTTTTTT
NA	TRBJ1-4	once	TRBV6-5	CASSYGAGEKLFF	TGTGCCAGCAGTTACGGGGCGGGAGAAAAACTGTTTTTT
NA	TRBJ2-1	NA	TRBV6-5	CASSTAYNEQFF	TGTGCCAGCAGTACAGCTTACAATGAGCAGTTCTTC
NA	TRBJ2-5	NA	TRBV27	CASSGDREQETQYF	TGTGCCAGCAGTGGAGACCGGGAACAAGAGACCCAGTACTTC
NA	TRBJ1-1	NA	TRBV18	CASSPAVNTEAFF	TGTGCCAGCTCACCCGCGGTGAACACTGAAGCTTTCTTT
NA	TRBJ1-2	NA	TRBV5-1	CASSLEEVSYTF	TGCGCCAGCAGCTTGGAGGAGGTTAGCTACACCTTC